This entry lists 26 T cell receptor beta chains sequenced from one sample in a study of blood T cell repertoires in COVID-19. The assay was immunoSEQ multiplex PCR, and TCRdb's table has in-frame clones only and misses some. This sample carries under 150,000 clones, about nine tenths of them seen once, and the ten largest clones take 3.5% to 5%. The sequencing sample was made of peripheral blood. The receptors derive from a man in his sixties with COVID-19, enrolled during active disease.

V and J are TRBV30 and TRBJ2-2; 9 nucleotides match TRBD1. Germline CDR1 is GTSNPN and CDR2 is SVGIG (reference sequence). V lost 2 bases, J lost 4 bases, and 5 bases stayed unmatched. The CDR3 is 15 amino acids. The chain's CDR3 is CAWSPGTGSTGELFF. The CDR3 nucleotides read TGTGCCTGGAGTCCCGGGACAGGGAGCACCGGGGAGCTGTTTTTT.

This clone has only a few counts. This rearrangement joins TRBV18 to TRBJ1-2, with a weak D call TRBD1 (5 bases). The CDR3 totals 14 residues. V was trimmed by 6 bases and J by 3 bases, leaving 14 bases between them. Germline V gene lookup returns CDR1 KGHSH and CDR2 LQKENI. The CDR3 nucleotides are TGTGCCAGCTCTCCCCCCGGAGGGGACTATGGCTACACCTTC. Residues: CASSPPGGDYGYTF.

V gene TRBV28 combines with J gene TRBJ1-2; D unclear. Germline-derived CDR1 and CDR2 are MDHEN and SYDVKM. V was clipped by 2 bases and J by 13 bases, with 14 bases between them. There are 12 residues in the CDR3. The CDR3 sequence: CASSLETKSSTF. Here the CDR3 DNA reads TGTGCCAGCAGTTTAGAGACAAAATCGTCCACCTTC.

This chain uses TRBV4-3 with TRBJ2-7; D may be TRBD2 (6 bases). This CDR3 region has 14 residues. V lost 4 bases and J lost 4, with 14 bases in between. From germline, CDR1 is LGHNA and CDR2 YSLEER. As DNA, the CDR3 is TGCGCCAGCAGCCTAAGGGAAGGAGGGTACGAGCAGTACTTC. Residues: CASSLREGGYEQYF.

The J gene is TRBJ2-1, the V gene TRBV29-1; a possible D gene is TRBD2 (5 bases). Trimming removed 0 bases from V and 1 base from J, with 13 bases in between. The CDR3 consists of 16 residues. Per germline, CDR1 SQVTM and CDR2 ANQGSEA. The CDR3 protein is CSVEDMDSYSYNEQFF. In nucleotides, the CDR3 is TGCAGCGTTGAAGATATGGACTCCTATTCCTACAATGAGCAGTTCTTC.

The gene calls are TRBV5-4 and TRBJ2-1; 7 bases are shared with TRBD2. Germline trimming cut 7 bases from V and 9 bases from J; bases unmatched to any gene: 13. Germline V gives CDR1 SGHNT, CDR2 YYREEE (reference sequence). The CDR3 totals 14 residues. DNA of the CDR3: TGTGCCAGCTCAGCAGGGCGGGAGAGGAGTGAGCAGTTCTTC. This translates into CASSAGRERSEQFF.

The chain links TRBV30 to TRBJ2-1; 10 nucleotides align to TRBD1. Germline lookup yields CDR1 GTSNPN and CDR2 SVGIG (reference sequence). J lost 7 bases, V lost 5 bases, and 8 bases had no gene match. The CDR3 is 14 amino acids. The CDR3 DNA reads as TGTGCCTGGGACGGGACAGGGGAGAGGAATGAGCAGTTCTTC. Its translation is CAWDGTGERNEQFF.

The chain recombines TRBV6-4 with TRBJ2-2; perhaps TRBD1 as D (5 bases). Trimming shortened V by 1 base and J by 6 bases, and 9 bases separated the two germline ends. CDR3 length equals 14 residues. In germline, CDR1 is MRHNA, CDR2 SNTAGT. CDR3 residues: CASSDWKGSGELFF. DNA of the CDR3: TGTGCCAGCAGTGACTGGAAGGGGTCCGGGGAGCTGTTTTTT.

This clone was found a few times. The chain uses TRBV6-2 or TRBV6-3 and TRBJ2-7; 9 bases line up with TRBD1. V shed 2 bases and J 3 bases; nucleotides not matched to a gene: 14. Looked up from germline, CDR1 is MNHEY and CDR2 is SVGEGT. There are 18 residues in the CDR3. CDR3 DNA sequence: TGTGCCAGCAGTTACCCCGTCCCGGGACAGGGTTTGCGCTACGAGCAGTACTTC. The encoded protein is CASSYPVPGQGLRYEQYF.

This rearrangement joins TRBV7-9 to TRBJ2-3, with D hard to call. The CDR3 has 12 amino acids. Trimming took off 4 bases at V and 3 bases at J, with 5 bases between the two ends. Germline assignment: CDR1 SEHNR and CDR2 FQNEAQ (reference sequence). The CDR3 reads CASSSFTDTQYF. In nucleotides, the CDR3 is TGTGCCAGCAGCTCCTTTACAGATACGCAGTATTTT.

This clone was detected only once. The V call is TRBV19, the J call TRBJ2-3; 7 positions match TRBD2. The germline gives CDR1 LNHDA, CDR2 SQIVND (reference sequence). J was trimmed by 2 bases and V by 6 bases; bases with no gene match: 8. This CDR3 has 15 residues. Here the CDR3 DNA reads TGTGCCAGTAGGTCGGGCGGGAGTTTCACAGATACGCAGTATTTT. Its translation: CASRSGGSFTDTQYF.

The J gene is TRBJ1-1, the V gene TRBV6-2 or TRBV6-3, with 10 bases fitting TRBD1. This CDR3 contains 17 residues. J was trimmed by 3 bases and V by 5 bases; bases with no gene match: 12. Germline V lookup: CDR1 MNHEY, CDR2 SVGEGT. CDR3 amino acids: CASSTGQGQVTDTEAFF. The CDR3 nucleotides read TGTGCCAGCAGTACGGGACAGGGGCAAGTTACCGACACTGAAGCTTTCTTT.

The CDR3 protein is CASSYSPNWQDQPQHF. For the CDR3, the DNA is TGTGCCAGCAGTTACTCCCCCAACTGGCAGGATCAGCCCCAGCATTTT. The gene calls are TRBV6-6 and TRBJ1-5; D gene ambiguous. Deletions cut 0 bases from V and 5 bases from J, with 14 bases between. The CDR3 has 16 residues. CDR1 is MNHNY, CDR2 SVGAGI, per germline (reference sequence).

This clone has a single count. The gene calls are TRBV5-4 and TRBJ2-2; D uncertain. In germline, CDR1 is SGHNT, CDR2 YYREEE (reference sequence). The CDR3 contains 13 residues. The V gene lost 2 bases and the J gene lost 5 bases, with 7 bases spanning the gap. DNA for the CDR3: TGTGCCAGCAGCTTCGAGACTACCGGGGAGCTGTTTTTT. Translated, it gives CASSFETTGELFF.

The rearrangement uses TRBV9 and TRBJ2-7; 8 nucleotides agree with TRBD2. V gave up 3 bases and J gave up 6 bases; unmatched junction bases: 8. Germline CDR1 and CDR2: SGDLS and YYNGEE. This CDR3 is 14 amino acids long. The CDR3 region is CASSAGGSRSEQYF. CDR3 nucleotides: TGTGCCAGCAGCGCGGGGGGGAGTCGGTCCGAGCAGTACTTC.

The chain carries TRBV28 and TRBJ1-5, with a weak D call TRBD1 (6 bases). The CDR3 sequence is 12 residues long. In germline, CDR1 is MDHEN, CDR2 SYDVKM. The V end was cut by 11 bases, the J end by 6 bases, with 14 bases between. CDR3 sequence: CAYGGAGQPQHF. CDR3 in DNA: TGTGCCTACGGGGGGGCGGGTCAGCCCCAGCATTTT.

This rearrangement joins TRBV10-1 to TRBJ2-2; D is unclear. V lost 0 bases to trimming and J lost 4 bases, with 6 bases between them. The CDR3 consists of 14 residues. Germline values: CDR1 WNHNN, CDR2 SYGVQD (reference sequence). The CDR3 coding sequence is TGCGCCAGCAGTGAGTCGAGGCTCACCGGGGAGCTGTTTTTT. Translating gives CASSESRLTGELFF.

This sequence joins TRBV11-2 and TRBJ2-1; D is perhaps TRBD1 (5 bases). The CDR3 runs to 13 residues. Germline V gives CDR1 SGHAT, CDR2 FQNNGV. Trimming took 1 base from V and 8 from J, leaving 9 bases between them. The CDR3 protein is CASSLGRVHEQFF. In DNA form, the CDR3 reads TGTGCCAGCAGCTTAGGCAGGGTCCATGAGCAGTTCTTC. The complete variable domain, with remaining parts taken from reference TRBV11-2 and TRBJ2-1, reads EAGVAQSPRYKIIEKRQSVAFWCNPISGHATLYWYQQILGQGPKLLIQFQNNGVVDDSQLPKDRFSAERLKGVDSTLKIQPAKLEDSAVYLCASSLGRVHEQFFGPGTRLTVL.

V is TRBV6-6 and J is TRBJ1-4, with TRBD1 as a possible D gene (5 bases). V lost 4 bases, J lost 4 bases, and 10 bases lay in between. Germline assignment: CDR1 MNHNY and CDR2 SVGAGI (reference sequence). The length of the CDR3 is 14 residues. CDR3 nucleotide sequence: TGTGCCAGCAGTTTCGGGACTGGTAATGAAAAACTGTTTTTT. It is translated as CASSFGTGNEKLFF.

In DNA, the CDR3 is TGTGCCAGCAGCTGGGCATCCTACGAGCAGTACTTC. It yields the protein CASSWASYEQYF. V and J are TRBV7-2 and TRBJ2-7; D gene ambiguous. Per the germline V gene, CDR1 is SGHTA and CDR2 is FQGNSA. Trimming removed 4 bases from V and 1 base from J, with 5 bases in between. The CDR3 covers 12 residues.

V and J are TRBV3-1 (or the pseudogene TRBV3-2) and TRBJ2-1, with 13 positions matching TRBD2. The CDR3 is made up of 17 amino acids. Germline V gives CDR1 LGHDT, CDR2 YNNKEL (reference sequence). V was pared by 1 base and J by 4 bases, with 4 bases of the junction left unmatched. The CDR3 coding sequence is TGTGCCAGCAGCCAAGGGACTAGCGGGAGTCTTTACAATGAGCAGTTCTTC. Translated, it gives CASSQGTSGSLYNEQFF.

The chain is built from TRBV3-1 (or the pseudogene TRBV3-2) and TRBJ1-1; tentative D call: TRBD1 (6 bases). CDR1 and CDR2 (germline): LGHDT, YNNKEL (reference sequence). CDR3 size: 15 residues. V lost 2 bases and J 2 bases, leaving 12 bases between the germline ends. The CDR3 region has the DNA TGTGCCAGCAGCCAACTGACAGGTTTCAACACTGAAGCTTTCTTT. This encodes CASSQLTGFNTEAFF.

This chain connects TRBV6-5 to TRBJ1-1, with D possibly TRBD1 on 5 matching bases. V lost 4 bases to trimming and J lost 8 bases, with 14 bases between them. This CDR3 region has 13 residues. Germline CDR1 reads MNHEY; CDR2 reads SVGAGI. The CDR3 sequence is CASSSGGTAEAFF. In DNA, the CDR3 is TGTGCCAGCAGTTCCGGGGGGACGGCGGAAGCTTTCTTT.

This clone was observed a single time. The chain couples TRBV15 to TRBJ2-3; TRBD2 is a possible D gene (5 bases). Germline V CDR1 and CDR2: LNHNV, YYDKDF (reference sequence). This CDR3 spans 15 amino acids. The V end lost 2 bases, the J end lost 2 bases, and 11 bases lay between the germline ends. CDR3 loop: CATSRRGRTTDTQYF. CDR3 DNA sequence: TGTGCCACCAGCAGACGGGGTCGGACCACAGATACGCAGTATTTT.

This chain connects TRBV5-4 to TRBJ1-2; possibly TRBD1 for D (6 bases). Germline V CDR1 and CDR2: SGHNT, YYREEE (reference sequence). CDR3 length: 15 amino acids. V gave up 3 bases and J gave up 4 bases, with 16 bases separating them. DNA for the CDR3: TGTGCCAGCAGCTGGGGGCAGGGTCGGAGCTATGGCTACACCTTC. Protein product: CASSWGQGRSYGYTF. The full variable domain, in which reference TRBV5-4 and TRBJ1-2 provide the parts outside the CDR3, is ETGVTQSPTHLIKTRGQQVTLRCSSQSGHNTVSWYQQALGQGPQFIFQYYREEENGRGNFPPRFSGLQFPNYSSELNVNALELDDSALYLCASSWGQGRSYGYTFGSGTRLTVV.

This chain connects TRBV18 to TRBJ1-1; 7 bases fit TRBD1. There are 15 residues in the CDR3. Germline values: CDR1 KGHSH, CDR2 LQKENI. V was pared by 3 bases and J by 3 bases, with 7 bases of the junction left unmatched. The CDR3 spells CASSPPTGSDTEAFF. CDR3 sequence (DNA): TGTGCCAGCTCACCGCCGACAGGGTCGGACACTGAAGCTTTCTTT.